The 18 T cell receptor beta chains reported below all come from one sample, sequenced in a study of T cell repertoires in cytomegalovirus infection. Each CDR3 protein is one row after TCRdb ran MiXCR on the reads. Here the sample spans around 320,000 distinct CDR3 sequences, approximately 9.5% being singletons. Input material: PBMCs. The receptor set was obtained from a human donor in good health (CMV status not recorded). Some clones in this sample may be carry-over from other donors' samples.

The sample holds one count of this clonotype. Since a much larger clone is just one base distant, this may be a read error. This rearrangement joins TRBV25-1 to TRBJ1-2; maybe TRBD1 (6 bases). The V end was cut by 7 bases, the J end by 7 bases, with 22 bases between. This CDR3 has 15 amino acids. Germline values: CDR1 MGHDK, CDR2 SYGVNS. DNA of the CDR3: TGTGCCAGCACGGGGGGGACACAGCGGCGATCTGGCTACACCTTC. Protein: CASTGGTQRRSGYTF.

This clonotype was observed a handful of times. The chain is built from TRBV2 and TRBJ2-5, with D possibly being TRBD1 (5 bases). Germline-derived CDR1 and CDR2 are SNHLY and FYNNEI. CDR3 length: 13 amino acids. Deletions cut 4 bases from V and 5 bases from J, with 11 bases between. The DNA of the CDR3 is TGTGCCAGCAGTGGGACAAGCTCGGAGACCCAGTACTTC. It codes for CASSGTSSETQYF.

The chain combines TRBV25-1 with TRBJ1-6, with D possibly matching TRBD1 (6 bases). Germline V gives CDR1 MGHDK, CDR2 SYGVNS. This CDR3 contains 14 residues. V gave up 7 bases and J gave up 4 bases, with 11 bases separating them. Written as DNA, the CDR3 is TGTGCCAGCACCCTGACAGGATATAATTCACCCCTCCACTTT. Translated, it gives CASTLTGYNSPLHF.

The chain employs TRBV28 and TRBJ2-1; the match to TRBD1 covers 10 bases. CDR3 size: 15 residues. Trimming at V came to 5 bases and at J to 3 bases, leaving 4 bases not matched to a gene. Germline V gene data show CDR1 as MDHEN and CDR2 as SYDVKM. This CDR3 is CASSRTGGLYNEQFF. The CDR3 DNA reads TGTGCCAGCAGTCGGACAGGGGGACTCTACAATGAGCAGTTCTTC.

This clonotype was recorded at least ten times. CDR3 protein: CASSELGGLSNYGYTF. CDR3 nucleotides: TGTGCCAGCAGTGAATTGGGTGGCCTTTCGAACTATGGCTACACCTTC. The chain links TRBV25-1 to TRBJ1-2; D is ambiguous. Trimming pared 1 base from V and 2 bases from J, leaving 14 bases between. Germline V gene sequence: CDR1 MGHDK, CDR2 SYGVNS. CDR3 size: 16 residues.

This clonotype was counted many times. The chain joins TRBV7-2 to TRBJ1-2; D uncertain. The V and J ends lost 1 base and 1 base respectively, with 13 bases between them. Germline V lookup: CDR1 SGHTA, CDR2 FQGNSA. CDR3 size: 16 residues. CDR3 loop: CASSLGLGPVNYGYTF. The CDR3 bases are TGTGCCAGCAGCTTAGGCCTCGGGCCGGTTAACTATGGCTACACCTTC.

The V call is TRBV6-6, the J call TRBJ2-1; TRBD1 matches 7 bases. Germline V gene data show CDR1 as MNHNY and CDR2 as SVGAGI (reference sequence). This CDR3 is 15 amino acids long. J was trimmed by 0 bases and V by 8 bases; bases with no gene match: 7. The CDR3 spells CASRDSPSSYNEQFF. CDR3 bases: TGTGCCAGCCGGGACAGCCCAAGCTCCTACAATGAGCAGTTCTTC.

The sample holds many counts of this clonotype. The genes are TRBV7-2 and TRBJ2-5; D is possibly TRBD1 or TRBD2 (5 bases each). This CDR3 has 15 amino acids. Germline V gene data show CDR1 as SGHTA and CDR2 as FQGNSA. V lost 5 bases and J lost 2, with 15 bases in between. CDR3 sequence: CASSPHGTVQETQYF. The CDR3 DNA reads as TGTGCCAGCAGCCCCCACGGGACGGTTCAAGAGACCCAGTACTTC.

This clonotype was picked up a small number of times. The rearrangement links TRBV19 to TRBJ2-3; TRBD2 is a possible D gene (5 bases). CDR1 is LNHDA and CDR2 is SQIVND in the germline V gene (reference sequence). V was clipped by 5 bases and J by 5 bases, with 17 bases between them. This CDR3 spans 15 amino acids. CDR3 nucleotide sequence: TGTGCCAGTAGTGCGACCCTTCGGGGTGAAGATACGCAGTATTTT. It yields the protein CASSATLRGEDTQYF.

In its sample, this clonotype was seen many times. J is TRBJ2-3 and V is TRBV12-3 or TRBV12-4; D remains unclear. This CDR3 is built from 13 residues. The V end lost 3 bases, the J end lost 1 base, and 5 bases lay between the germline ends. The CDR3 nucleotides read TGTGCCAGCAGTTTCGTTGGCACAGATACGCAGTATTTT. It is translated as CASSFVGTDTQYF.

This clonotype was counted many times. The chain joins TRBV7-2 to TRBJ2-1; maybe TRBD2 (6 bases). Trimming took off 5 bases at V and 0 bases at J, with 14 bases between the two ends. CDR3 length: 16 residues. In germline, CDR1 is SGHTA, CDR2 FQGNSA. The CDR3 DNA follows: TGTGCCAGCAGCACTTCTAGCGATCGCTCCTACAATGAGCAGTTCTTC. Amino acids: CASSTSSDRSYNEQFF.

The V call is TRBV2, the J call TRBJ1-6, with D perhaps TRBD1 (6 bases). Germline V gene lookup returns CDR1 SNHLY and CDR2 FYNNEI. The CDR3 has 14 residues. Trimming cost V 6 bases and J 6 bases, with 12 bases left between them. DNA of the CDR3: TGTGCCAGCAGGGACAGCCCATCTAATTCACCCCTCCACTTT. Amino acids: CASRDSPSNSPLHF.

J is TRBJ2-5 and V is TRBV7-2; no reliable D call. The CDR3 totals 14 residues. The germline V gene encodes CDR1 SGHTA and CDR2 FQGNSA. Between the trimmed V and J ends, which lost 8 bases and 2 bases, there was a span of 15 bases. CDR3 amino acids: CASAPLGMQETQYF. The CDR3 coding sequence is TGTGCCAGCGCCCCCCTAGGAATGCAAGAGACCCAGTACTTC. The entire variable domain, with the rest obtained from reference TRBV7-2 and TRBJ2-5, is as follows: GAGVSQSPSNKVTEKGKDVELRCDPISGHTALYWYRQSLGQGLEFLIYFQGNSAPDKSGLPSDRFSAERTGGSVSTLTIQRTQQEDSAVYLCASAPLGMQETQYFGPGTRLLVL.

This clonotype was seen more than once but under ten times. The chain uses TRBV12-3 or TRBV12-4 and TRBJ1-2; D remains ambiguous. V lost 4 bases to trimming and J lost 5 bases, with 5 bases between them. The CDR3 is made up of 11 amino acids. The CDR3 region has the DNA TGTGCCAGCAGTTCGGGGTATGGCTACACCTTC. Translating it yields CASSSGYGYTF.

This clonotype was seen repeatedly, ten times or more. The gene calls are TRBV7-2 and TRBJ1-2, with D perhaps TRBD1 (5 bases). The CDR3 runs 13 residues. Per germline, CDR1 SGHTA and CDR2 FQGNSA. The V end was cut by 6 bases, the J end by 4 bases, with 12 bases between. The CDR3 nucleotides read TGTGCCAGCAGTGCCACAGGACGCTATGGCTACACCTTC. Translated: CASSATGRYGYTF.

In its sample, this clonotype was seen a few times. The gene calls are TRBV28 and TRBJ2-5; D may correspond to TRBD1 or TRBD2 (5 bases each). The germline CDR1 and CDR2 sequences are MDHEN and SYDVKM. The CDR3 totals 15 residues. The V gene lost 4 bases and the J gene lost 4 bases, with 16 bases spanning the gap. Here the CDR3 DNA reads TGTGCCAGCAGTTACGGGACGGCGCGGGCAGAGACCCAGTACTTC. Its protein product is CASSYGTARAETQYF.

The CDR3 nucleotides read TGTGCCAGCTCACCTCTGGACGGAACGATCAACTCTGGGGCCAACGTCCTGACTTTC. Translating gives CASSPLDGTINSGANVLTF. This rearrangement joins TRBV18 to TRBJ2-6, with D unresolved. The CDR3 loop spans 19 amino acids. V lost 3 bases to trimming and J lost 0 bases, with 18 bases between them. Germline values: CDR1 KGHSH, CDR2 LQKENI.

This clonotype was counted a few times. The gene calls are TRBV5-1 and TRBJ2-5, with TRBD2 identical over 7 bases. After removal of 2 bases from V and 1 base from J, the junction contained 8 bases not matched to a gene. The CDR3 loop spans 16 amino acids. Looked up from germline, CDR1 is SGHRS and CDR2 is YFSETQ. As DNA, the CDR3 is TGCGCCAGCAGCTTAGTAGGAGCGGGGCTCCAAGAGACCCAGTACTTC. This sequence encodes CASSLVGAGLQETQYF.